The 32 T cell receptor beta chains in this list originate from one sample, sequenced in a study of CD8 T cells in Susac syndrome. RNA amounts of about 0.5 to 1 ug underwent reverse transcription with random hexamers. One entry per CDR3 protein, called by TCRdb with MiXCR from the immunoSEQ multiplex PCR reads. In the table there are roughly 190,000 distinct CDR3 sequences, roughly 92% of which are singletons. Sequencing was carried out using CD4+ T cells from PBMCs. The receptors shown here come from a human donor in good health.

V is TRBV12-3 or TRBV12-4 and J is TRBJ2-1, with a weak D call TRBD1 (5 bases). There are 14 residues in the CDR3. V was clipped by 8 bases and J by 6 bases, with 17 bases between them. CDR3 DNA: TGTGCCAGCGGCGACAGAAGAGTCTCCAATGAGCAGTTCTTC. Its translation: CASGDRRVSNEQFF.

The V call is TRBV6-2 or TRBV6-3, the J call TRBJ1-2; D may be TRBD1 (5 bases). V lost 7 bases and J lost 0, with 12 bases in between. The CDR3 length is 14 residues. The germline CDR1 and CDR2 sequences are MNHEY and SVGEGT. The CDR3 loop reads CASTLGLTNYGYTF. CDR3 sequence (DNA): TGTGCCAGCACCCTGGGGCTCACTAACTATGGCTACACCTTC.

Here the CDR3 DNA reads TGTGCCAGCATCCTCGACGGGGAGACAGGGTCCAATGAGCAGTTCTTC. Protein sequence: CASILDGETGSNEQFF. The chain uses TRBV6-2 or TRBV6-3 and TRBJ2-1, with 7 bases identical to TRBD1. Germline loops: CDR1 MNHEY, CDR2 SVGEGT. J lost 6 bases, V lost 7 bases, and 15 bases had no gene match. This CDR3 spans 16 amino acids.

This clonotype showed up just once. The genes are TRBV19 and TRBJ1-1; 9 positions agree with TRBD1. This CDR3 is 14 amino acids long. Germline loops: CDR1 LNHDA, CDR2 SQIVND (reference sequence). Germline trimming cut 3 bases from V and 5 bases from J; bases unmatched to any gene: 4. The DNA for the CDR3 is TGTGCCAGTAGTATGACAGGGGGACGTACTGAAGCTTTCTTT. This translates into CASSMTGGRTEAFF. Full variable domain (missing parts from reference TRBV19 and TRBJ1-1): DGGITQSPKYLFRKEGQNVTLSCEQNLNHDAMYWYRQDPGQGLRLIYYSQIVNDFQKGDIAEGYSVSREKKESFPLTVTSAQKNPTAFYLCASSMTGGRTEAFFGQGTRLTVV.

The chain combines TRBV20-1 with TRBJ1-1; tentatively, D is TRBD1 (5 bases). The CDR3 has 14 amino acids. Germline CDR1 and CDR2: DFQATT and SNEGSKA (reference sequence). Trimming stripped 3 bases from V and 0 bases from J, with 11 bases between. This chain's CDR3 is CSASPAGLNTEAFF. CDR3 sequence (DNA): TGCAGTGCTAGCCCCGCGGGGCTGAACACTGAAGCTTTCTTT.

This chain joins TRBV9 and TRBJ2-3; 11 bases align to TRBD2. This CDR3 comprises 16 residues. Germline CDR1 SGDLS, CDR2 YYNGEE. V lost 2 bases and J lost 2; bases outside the gene matches: 4. CDR3 DNA: TGTGCCAGCAGCGTGACTAGCGGGGCTCCCACAGATACGCAGTATTTT. Translating gives CASSVTSGAPTDTQYF.

This clonotype showed up just once. The chain uses TRBV5-1 and TRBJ2-5; 13 bases fit TRBD2. The CDR3 has 16 amino acids. Germline V gives CDR1 SGHRS, CDR2 YFSETQ. The V gene end was trimmed by 3 bases and the J gene end by 5 bases; junction bases not matched to a gene: 7. CDR3 bases: TGCGCCAGCAGCTGGACGACTAGCGGGGGGAGGGAGACCCAGTACTTC. Translation gives CASSWTTSGGRETQYF.

The chain employs TRBV30 and TRBJ2-7, with TRBD2 identical over 12 bases. This CDR3 contains 16 residues. CDR1 is GTSNPN, CDR2 SVGIG, per germline (reference sequence). V lost 0 bases to trimming and J lost 4 bases; unmatched junction nucleotides: 7. CDR3 region: CAWSVPLAGGLYEQYF. The CDR3 nucleotides read TGTGCCTGGAGTGTACCCCTAGCGGGGGGGTTGTACGAGCAGTACTTC.

This chain uses TRBV29-1 with TRBJ2-2; D is possibly TRBD1 (8 bases). Germline CDR1 and CDR2: SQVTM and ANQGSEA. CDR3 length: 13 residues. V lost 4 bases and J lost 7, with 13 bases in between. CDR3 protein: CSVADREGGELFF. The CDR3 DNA reads TGCAGCGTTGCGGACAGGGAGGGCGGGGAGCTGTTTTTT.

The chain recombines TRBV20-1 with TRBJ1-2; perhaps TRBD1 as D (5 bases). The CDR3 is 15 residues long. With 0 bases removed from V and 4 bases from J, the gap between germline ends came to 15 bases. Germline CDR1 reads DFQATT; CDR2 reads SNEGSKA (reference sequence). The DNA for the CDR3 is TGCAGTGCTAGAGATGGGGCCCTCCCAGTCTATGGCTACACCTTC. It encodes CSARDGALPVYGYTF.

J is TRBJ2-1 and V is TRBV12-3 or TRBV12-4; D ambiguous. Trimming cost V 5 bases and J 0 bases, with 14 bases left between them. The CDR3 runs to 16 residues. CDR3: CASSPRLRSSYNEQFF. DNA for the CDR3: TGTGCCAGCAGTCCCCGACTCCGGAGCTCCTACAATGAGCAGTTCTTC.

CDR3 in DNA: TGTGCCAGCAGCTTATTAGCGGGAGAAGCCAAAAACATTCAGTACTTC. It encodes CASSLLAGEAKNIQYF. The chain combines TRBV7-9 with TRBJ2-4; 9 nucleotides align to TRBD2. V lost 2 bases to trimming and J lost 0 bases; unmatched junction nucleotides: 2. Germline CDR1 reads SEHNR; CDR2 reads FQNEAQ (reference sequence). CDR3 length: 16 amino acids. Full variable domain (rest looked up from reference TRBV7-9 and TRBJ2-4): DTGVSQNPRHKITKRGQNVTFRCDPISEHNRLYWYRQTLGQGPEFLTYFQNEAQLEKSRLLSDRFSAERPKGSFSTLEIQRTEQGDSAMYLCASSLLAGEAKNIQYFGAGTRLSVL.

The chain joins TRBV7-9 to TRBJ2-5; D possibly corresponds to TRBD2 (5 bases). The V gene's germline CDR1 is SEHNR and CDR2 FQNEAQ (reference sequence). This CDR3 has 14 residues. Trimming took 2 bases from V and 0 from J, leaving 7 bases between them. CDR3 DNA: TGTGCCAGCAGCTTACGCGGGTACCAAGAGACCCAGTACTTC. Translation: CASSLRGYQETQYF.

The CDR3 here is CASSFRTGLGVSGANVLTF. The CDR3 region has the DNA TGTGCCAGTAGTTTCCGGACAGGTCTGGGCGTCTCTGGGGCCAACGTCCTGACTTTC. The chain has TRBV19 and TRBJ2-6; 7 nucleotides match TRBD1. CDR3 length: 19 residues. Trimming took 5 bases from V and 0 from J; bases not matched to a gene: 13. The V gene's germline CDR1 is LNHDA and CDR2 SQIVND (reference sequence).

This clonotype was seen more than once but under ten times. The chain is built from TRBV10-3 and TRBJ2-7, with D perhaps TRBD1 (5 bases). Trimming took 4 bases from V and 0 from J, leaving 10 bases between them. Germline V gene data show CDR1 as ENHRY and CDR2 as SYGVKD. The CDR3 loop spans 14 amino acids. CDR3 loop: CAISGQGPSYEQYF. The CDR3 nucleotides are TGTGCCATCAGTGGGCAGGGCCCCTCCTACGAGCAGTACTTC.

The V and J genes are TRBV3-1 and TRBJ2-1; 9 positions match TRBD1. Germline values: CDR1 LGHDT, CDR2 YNNKEL (reference sequence). V was pared by 6 bases and J by 7 bases, with 10 bases of the junction left unmatched. The CDR3 runs to 15 residues. The CDR3 nucleotides are TGTGCCAGCAGTCCTCGAGGACAGGGGTTGAATGAGCAGTTCTTC. This codes for CASSPRGQGLNEQFF.

The V gene is TRBV25-1, the J gene TRBJ1-6; the D is unclear. CDR3 size: 14 residues. V was clipped by 6 bases and J by 10 bases, with 16 bases between them. Germline V gene sequence: CDR1 MGHDK, CDR2 SYGVNS. The CDR3 here is CASRNLAGNSPLHF. The CDR3 region has the DNA TGTGCCAGCAGGAACCTCGCTGGTAACTCACCCCTCCACTTT.

This clonotype was picked up a small number of times. The J gene is TRBJ2-7, the V gene TRBV20-1, with D possibly being TRBD2 (5 bases). The germline CDR1 and CDR2 sequences are DFQATT and SNEGSKA (reference sequence). V was shortened by 3 bases and J by 7 bases, with 16 bases between the two germline ends. This CDR3 contains 13 residues. The DNA for the CDR3 is TGCAGTGCTAGCGGGGAAGGAACCTGGGAGCAGTACGTC. Translated: CSASGEGTWEQYV.

The rearrangement joins TRBV4-2 to TRBJ2-6, with 10 positions matching TRBD1. J was trimmed by 3 bases and V by 1 base; bases with no gene match: 3. Germline values: CDR1 LGHNA, CDR2 YNFKEQ. This CDR3 has 17 amino acids. The CDR3 spells CASSQGQGAVGANVLTF. The CDR3 coding sequence is TGTGCCAGCAGCCAAGGACAGGGGGCGGTTGGGGCCAACGTCCTGACTTTC.

This clonotype was counted between two and nine times. The CDR3 is CAISESTVNTEAFF. CDR3 nucleotide sequence: TGTGCCATCAGTGAGTCCACGGTGAACACTGAAGCTTTCTTT. The chain joins TRBV10-3 to TRBJ1-1, with D unclear. Trimming stripped 0 bases from V and 0 bases from J, with 5 bases between. CDR1 ENHRY and CDR2 SYGVKD come from the germline V gene. The CDR3 spans 14 residues.

The V and J genes are TRBV7-2 and TRBJ1-1; 8 nucleotides align to TRBD1. The germline V gene encodes CDR1 SGHTA and CDR2 FQGNSA. The CDR3 runs 15 residues. Trimming at V came to 4 bases and at J to 4 bases, leaving 8 bases not matched to a gene. CDR3 in amino acids: CASSSAGGAPTEAFF. The CDR3 coding sequence is TGTGCCAGCAGCTCAGCAGGGGGCGCGCCCACTGAAGCTTTCTTT.

V and J are TRBV2 and TRBJ1-3, with D possibly matching TRBD1 (6 bases). V lost 11 bases to trimming and J lost 0 bases, with 14 bases between them. The CDR3 sequence is 14 residues long. CDR1 and CDR2 from the germline V gene are SNHLY and FYNNEI. CDR3 in amino acids: CACRQENSGNTIYF. The CDR3 DNA sequence: TGTGCCTGCCGACAGGAGAACTCTGGAAACACCATATATTTT.

The chain joins TRBV28 to TRBJ2-7; D is unclear. Trimming took off 5 bases at V and 0 bases at J, with 14 bases between the two ends. CDR1 and CDR2 (germline): MDHEN, SYDVKM. CDR3 length: 15 residues. The CDR3 DNA sequence: TGTGCCAGCAGTAACCCGCTCGGTAGCTCCTACGAGCAGTACGTC. Protein: CASSNPLGSSYEQYV.

The V gene is TRBV12-3 or TRBV12-4, the J gene TRBJ1-1; D perhaps matches TRBD1 (6 bases). This CDR3 region has 13 residues. Trimming removed 7 bases at V and 3 bases at J, with 12 bases between. The CDR3 spells CASTQGTYTEAFF. DNA for the CDR3: TGTGCCAGCACTCAGGGGACGTACACTGAAGCTTTCTTT.

The chain couples TRBV29-1 to TRBJ2-1, with 11 bases matching TRBD2. From germline, CDR1 is SQVTM and CDR2 ANQGSEA. The CDR3 has 14 residues. J lost 5 bases, V lost 7 bases, and 7 bases had no gene match. Written as DNA, the CDR3 is TGCAGCGCCTCCGTAGCGGGGGGGAACAATGAGCAGTTCTTC. Its protein is CSASVAGGNNEQFF.

The chain employs TRBV20-1 and TRBJ2-3; D not certain. Per the germline V gene, CDR1 is DFQATT and CDR2 is SNEGSKA (reference sequence). The CDR3 has 14 amino acids. V was trimmed by 4 bases and J by 4 bases, leaving 15 bases between them. The CDR3 reads CSAKRASWADTQYF. The CDR3 nucleotides are TGCAGTGCTAAACGAGCATCTTGGGCAGATACGCAGTATTTT.

This clonotype has a handful of counts. The chain couples TRBV5-1 to TRBJ1-1, with D tentatively TRBD1 (5 bases). V was shortened by 0 bases and J by 2 bases, with 8 bases between the two germline ends. CDR3 length: 14 residues. In germline, CDR1 is SGHRS, CDR2 YFSETQ. For the CDR3, the DNA is TGCGCCAGCAGCTTGGAGGGGCTAAACACTGAAGCTTTCTTT. As protein: CASSLEGLNTEAFF.

J is TRBJ2-5 and V is TRBV4-2; 8 bases match TRBD1. The V and J ends lost 0 bases and 13 bases, in that order; junction bases with no gene match: 10. Germline V gene data show CDR1 as LGHNA and CDR2 as YNFKEQ. This CDR3 comprises 14 residues. CDR3 DNA: TGTGCCAGCAGCCAAGATGACAGGGGAGACTCCCGGTACTTC. This translates into CASSQDDRGDSRYF.

This chain joins TRBV28 and TRBJ1-5; D may be TRBD1 (5 bases). The V gene lost 5 bases and the J gene lost 1 base, with 15 bases spanning the gap. The CDR3 is 16 amino acids. CDR1 is MDHEN, CDR2 SYDVKM, per germline. The CDR3 DNA reads as TGTGCCAGCAGTCCTCCAGGGCTAGGGAGCAATCAGCCCCAGCATTTT. Protein: CASSPPGLGSNQPQHF.

This chain connects TRBV7-2 to TRBJ2-5; D is possibly TRBD2 (5 bases). Germline V gene data show CDR1 as SGHTA and CDR2 as FQGNSA. V lost 5 bases to trimming and J lost 5 bases, with 18 bases between them. This CDR3 comprises 15 residues. DNA for the CDR3: TGTGCCAGCAGCCGCCAAGCGGTACTTACTGAGACCCAGTACTTC. It translates to CASSRQAVLTETQYF. The variable domain in full, completed from reference TRBV7-2 and TRBJ2-5, reads GAGVSQSPSNKVTEKGKDVELRCDPISGHTALYWYRQSLGQGLEFLIYFQGNSAPDKSGLPSDRFSAERTGGSVSTLTIQRTQQEDSAVYLCASSRQAVLTETQYFGPGTRLLVL.

The rearrangement joins TRBV5-1 to TRBJ2-5, with a possible D match to TRBD2 (5 bases). CDR3 length equals 13 residues. Between the trimmed V and J ends, which lost 3 bases and 3 bases, there was a span of 9 bases. Germline V gene lookup returns CDR1 SGHRS and CDR2 YFSETQ. This CDR3 is CASSSLGEETQYF. As DNA, the CDR3 is TGCGCCAGCAGCTCACTGGGAGAAGAGACCCAGTACTTC. The complete variable domain, with remaining parts taken from reference TRBV5-1 and TRBJ2-5, reads KAGVTQTPRYLIKTRGQQVTLSCSPISGHRSVSWYQQTPGQGLQFLFEYFSETQRNKGNFPGRFSGRQFSNSRSEMNVSTLELGDSALYLCASSSLGEETQYFGPGTRLLVL.

The genes are TRBV5-1 and TRBJ2-1; 8 positions match TRBD2. Germline V gene data show CDR1 as SGHRS and CDR2 as YFSETQ. The CDR3 consists of 17 residues. The ends lost 3 bases at V and 0 bases at J; junction bases unmatched: 8. CDR3 DNA sequence: TGCGCCAGCAGCTCCCGACTAGCGCCGAGCTCCTACAATGAGCAGTTCTTC. Translation gives CASSSRLAPSSYNEQFF. Complete variable domain (other parts from reference TRBV5-1 and TRBJ2-1): KAGVTQTPRYLIKTRGQQVTLSCSPISGHRSVSWYQQTPGQGLQFLFEYFSETQRNKGNFPGRFSGRQFSNSRSEMNVSTLELGDSALYLCASSSRLAPSSYNEQFFGPGTRLTVL.